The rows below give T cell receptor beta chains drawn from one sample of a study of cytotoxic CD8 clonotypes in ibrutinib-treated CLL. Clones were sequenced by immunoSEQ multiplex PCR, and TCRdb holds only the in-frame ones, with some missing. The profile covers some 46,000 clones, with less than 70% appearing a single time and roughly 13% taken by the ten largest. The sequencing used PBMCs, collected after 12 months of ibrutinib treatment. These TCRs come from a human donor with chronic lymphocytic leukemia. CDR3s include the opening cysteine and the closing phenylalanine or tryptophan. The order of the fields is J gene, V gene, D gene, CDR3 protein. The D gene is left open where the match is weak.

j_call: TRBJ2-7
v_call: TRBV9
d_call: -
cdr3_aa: CASSVEQVTYEQYF

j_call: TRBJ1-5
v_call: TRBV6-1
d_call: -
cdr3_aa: CASTPGAAEVQPQHF

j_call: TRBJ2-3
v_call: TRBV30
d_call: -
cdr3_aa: CAWSVLLGDTQYF

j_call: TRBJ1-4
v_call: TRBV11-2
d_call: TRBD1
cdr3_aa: CASSLRWTGNEKLFF

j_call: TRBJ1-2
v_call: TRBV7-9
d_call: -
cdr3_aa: CASSLETVGGYTF

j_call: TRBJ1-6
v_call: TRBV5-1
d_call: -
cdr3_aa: CASSSEGSRDSPLHF

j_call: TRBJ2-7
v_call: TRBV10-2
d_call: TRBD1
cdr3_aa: CASSNRGSSYEQYF

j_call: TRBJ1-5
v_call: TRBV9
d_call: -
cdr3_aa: CASSVHGGGNQPQHF

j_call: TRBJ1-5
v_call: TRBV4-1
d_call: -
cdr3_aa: CASSQDHPGPFNQPQHF

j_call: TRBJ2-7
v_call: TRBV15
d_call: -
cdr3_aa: CATRVAGQQYF

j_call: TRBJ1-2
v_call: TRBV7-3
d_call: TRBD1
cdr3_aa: CASSPGQGLLKSSYTF

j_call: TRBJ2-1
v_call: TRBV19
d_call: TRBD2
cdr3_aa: CASSIRLAGGQNNEQFF

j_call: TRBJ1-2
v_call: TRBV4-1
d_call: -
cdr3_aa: CASSQESGSNYGYTF

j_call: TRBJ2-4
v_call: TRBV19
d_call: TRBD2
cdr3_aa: CASSGLAGALAKNIQYF

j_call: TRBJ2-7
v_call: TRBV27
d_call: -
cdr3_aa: CASSSGTKGYEQYF

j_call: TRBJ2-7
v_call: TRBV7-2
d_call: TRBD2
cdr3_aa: CASSLAGTSGGYEQYF

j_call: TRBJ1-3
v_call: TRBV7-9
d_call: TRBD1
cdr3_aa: CASSVTGAGYSGNTIYF

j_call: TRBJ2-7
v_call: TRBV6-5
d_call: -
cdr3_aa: CASSRDPNYEQYF

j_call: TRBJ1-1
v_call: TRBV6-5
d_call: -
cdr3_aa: CASSYSPGRNTEAFF

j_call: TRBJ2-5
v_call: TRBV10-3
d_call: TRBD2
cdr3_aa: CAISPGAGGRETQYF

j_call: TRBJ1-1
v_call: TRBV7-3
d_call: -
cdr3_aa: CASSWPTGTEAFF

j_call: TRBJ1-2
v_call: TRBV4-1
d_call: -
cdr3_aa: CASSPHTARAMGFGYTF

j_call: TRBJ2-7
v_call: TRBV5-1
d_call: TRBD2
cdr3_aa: CASSFGLAGDEQYF

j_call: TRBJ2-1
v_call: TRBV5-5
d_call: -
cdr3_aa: CASSLVLDSNEQFF

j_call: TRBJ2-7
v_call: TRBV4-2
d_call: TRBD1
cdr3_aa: CASSFGQAEYEQYF

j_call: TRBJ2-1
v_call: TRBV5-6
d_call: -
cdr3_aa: CASSFRVDDEQFF

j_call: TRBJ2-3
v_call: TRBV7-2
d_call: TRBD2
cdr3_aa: CASSLDLSASGGDTQYF

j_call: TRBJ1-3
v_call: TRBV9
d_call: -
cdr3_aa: CASSAGQTSGNTIYF

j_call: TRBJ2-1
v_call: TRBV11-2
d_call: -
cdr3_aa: CASSSISSYNEQFF

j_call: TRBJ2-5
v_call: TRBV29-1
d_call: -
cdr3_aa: CSAPAFMGETQYF

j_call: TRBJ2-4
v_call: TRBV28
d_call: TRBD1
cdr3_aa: CASSLFGTGIKNIQYF

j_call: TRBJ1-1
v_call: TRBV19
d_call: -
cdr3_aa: CAISQPGQENTEAFF

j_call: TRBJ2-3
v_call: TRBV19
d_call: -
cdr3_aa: CASSIVRAAADTQYF

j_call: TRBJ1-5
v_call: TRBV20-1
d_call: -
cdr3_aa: CSPGGRQPQHF

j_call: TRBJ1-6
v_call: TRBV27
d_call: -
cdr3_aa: CASSLSQFNSPLHF

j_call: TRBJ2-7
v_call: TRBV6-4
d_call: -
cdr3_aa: CASSDLSKPGACEQYF

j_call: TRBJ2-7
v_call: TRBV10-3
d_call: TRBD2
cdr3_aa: CAISESGGASREQYF